In this sample, the clone carrying this T cell receptor beta chain turned up once. The data belong to a study of blood T cell repertoires in COVID-19. Method: immunoSEQ multiplex PCR; TCRdb's copy keeps in-frame clones and lacks some. The sample includes roughly 150,000 clones, approximately 84% of them seen just once. The V end lost 6 bases, the J end lost 3 bases, and 6 bases lay between the germline ends. The CDR3 totals 12 residues. Germline V gives CDR1 SNHLY, CDR2 FYNNEI. The genes are TRBV2 and TRBJ2-1; no clear D gene. This TCR derives from a man between 65 and 80 years old with active or convalescent COVID-19. Sequenced input: peripheral blood. The CDR3 region is CASSQIYNEQFF. CDR3 DNA sequence: TGTGCCAGCAGCCAAATCTACAATGAGCAGTTCTTC.